Listed below are T cell receptor beta chains from one sample, sequenced in a study of blood T cell repertoires in COVID-19. Profiling relied on immunoSEQ multiplex PCR, and the TCRdb table lists in-frame clones only, not all of them. The sample lists 110,000 to 150,000 clones, about 76% occurring once. The sequencing sample was made of peripheral blood. The receptors shown here come from a human donor in a cohort sampled during active COVID-19. The CDR3 runs from the conserved cysteine through the conserved F or W. The order of the fields is clone size, V gene, J gene, D gene, CDR3 DNA, CDR3 protein. The D gene is left open where the match is weak. Clone size, where shown, is once, few, many, or a class for clones that have expanded.

clone size: -
V gene: TRBV29-1
J gene: TRBJ2-1
D gene: TRBD2
CDR3 DNA: TGCAGCGTCCCGGGCGGGGGGAGCTCCTACAATGAGCAGTTCTTC
CDR3 protein: CSVPGGGSSYNEQFF

clone size: once
V gene: TRBV29-1
J gene: TRBJ2-1
D gene: TRBD2
CDR3 DNA: TGCTCGGTAGCGGGGCGGGCCTACAATGAGCAGTTCTTC
CDR3 protein: CSVAGRAYNEQFF

clone size: -
V gene: TRBV7-9
J gene: TRBJ2-4
D gene: -
CDR3 DNA: TGTGCCAGCAGCTCTCCTAGCGCCGCAACAAACATTCAGTACTTC
CDR3 protein: CASSSPSAATNIQYF

clone size: -
V gene: TRBV9
J gene: TRBJ2-7
D gene: TRBD2
CDR3 DNA: TGTGCCAGCAGCACCGCGGGGACTAGCGGCCAAAAACGCTACGAGCAGTACTTC
CDR3 protein: CASSTAGTSGQKRYEQYF

clone size: -
V gene: TRBV15
J gene: TRBJ2-1
D gene: -
CDR3 DNA: TGTGCCACCAGCAGTCTTTACAATGAGCAGTTCTTC
CDR3 protein: CATSSLYNEQFF

clone size: -
V gene: TRBV4-3
J gene: TRBJ1-3
D gene: TRBD1
CDR3 DNA: TGCGCCAGCAGCCAAGATCCCGACAGGGCTTCTGGAAACACCATATATTTT
CDR3 protein: CASSQDPDRASGNTIYF

clone size: few
V gene: TRBV6-5
J gene: TRBJ2-1
D gene: TRBD2
CDR3 DNA: TGTGCCAGCAGTTTAGCGGGAGCTCTCTACAATGAGCAGTTCTTC
CDR3 protein: CASSLAGALYNEQFF

clone size: -
V gene: TRBV4-3
J gene: TRBJ1-3
D gene: -
CDR3 DNA: TGCGCCAGCAGCTCCGACAGTAGCTCTGGAAACACCATATATTTT
CDR3 protein: CASSSDSSSGNTIYF

clone size: many
V gene: TRBV6-6
J gene: TRBJ1-2
D gene: TRBD1
CDR3 DNA: TGTGCCAGCAGTTACACGGCAGGGGGAGTGTATGGCTACACCTTC
CDR3 protein: CASSYTAGGVYGYTF

clone size: -
V gene: TRBV6-2/TRBV6-3
J gene: TRBJ2-7
D gene: TRBD2
CDR3 DNA: TGTGCCAGCAGTTACTCGGCGGGAGGGCCCTACGAGCAGTACTTC
CDR3 protein: CASSYSAGGPYEQYF

clone size: -
V gene: TRBV5-6
J gene: TRBJ2-2
D gene: TRBD2
CDR3 DNA: TGTGCCAGCAGCTTGCGGACTAGCGGGAACACCGGGGAGCTGTTTTTT
CDR3 protein: CASSLRTSGNTGELFF

clone size: few
V gene: TRBV6-5
J gene: TRBJ1-3
D gene: -
CDR3 DNA: TGTGCCAGCAGTCCCCGTGAGCTAAACACCATATATTTT
CDR3 protein: CASSPRELNTIYF

clone size: -
V gene: TRBV7-2
J gene: TRBJ2-5
D gene: -
CDR3 DNA: TGTGCCAGCAGCTATCCTAGCGACACTTACCAAGAGACCCAGTACTTC
CDR3 protein: CASSYPSDTYQETQYF

clone size: -
V gene: TRBV28
J gene: TRBJ2-3
D gene: TRBD2
CDR3 DNA: TGTGCCAGCAGTTCGTCGTCTCCGGGACTAGCGGGAGGGCGGGGAGATACGCAGTATTTT
CDR3 protein: CASSSSSPGLAGGRGDTQYF

clone size: -
V gene: TRBV7-9
J gene: TRBJ2-1
D gene: -
CDR3 DNA: TGTGCCAGCAGCTTCGCAGGGACATGGGATGAGCAGTTCTTC
CDR3 protein: CASSFAGTWDEQFF

clone size: -
V gene: TRBV5-8
J gene: TRBJ2-6
D gene: -
CDR3 DNA: TGTGCCAGCAGCTTCAGGAAAGTAATGTCTGGGGCCAACGTCCTGACTTTC
CDR3 protein: CASSFRKVMSGANVLTF

clone size: -
V gene: TRBV27
J gene: TRBJ2-7
D gene: TRBD2
CDR3 DNA: TGTGCCAGCATCCTAAGGGGGACTAGCTGGTCGGCTAAGGACTCCTACGAGCAGTACTTC
CDR3 protein: CASILRGTSWSAKDSYEQYF

clone size: -
V gene: TRBV9
J gene: TRBJ1-6
D gene: TRBD1
CDR3 DNA: TGTGCCAGCAGCGCCCTGGGACAGTATAATTCACCCCTCCACTTT
CDR3 protein: CASSALGQYNSPLHF

clone size: -
V gene: TRBV18
J gene: TRBJ1-4
D gene: TRBD1
CDR3 DNA: TGTGCCAGCTCATCCCGACAGGGGGCCTTCAATGAAAAACTGTTTTTT
CDR3 protein: CASSSRQGAFNEKLFF

clone size: -
V gene: TRBV3-1/TRBV3-2
J gene: TRBJ1-4
D gene: TRBD1
CDR3 DNA: TGTGCCAGCAGCCAACGACAGGGCTTTGGGGAAAAACTGTTTTTT
CDR3 protein: CASSQRQGFGEKLFF

clone size: -
V gene: TRBV3-1/TRBV3-2
J gene: TRBJ2-7
D gene: TRBD1
CDR3 DNA: TGTGCCAGCAGCCCCTCGACAGGGGGAAGATACGAGCAGTACTTC
CDR3 protein: CASSPSTGGRYEQYF

clone size: -
V gene: TRBV5-1
J gene: TRBJ2-5
D gene: TRBD2
CDR3 DNA: TGCGCCAGCAGCTTGGTGGTAGCGGGATCTGGGGAGACCCAGTACTTC
CDR3 protein: CASSLVVAGSGETQYF

clone size: once
V gene: TRBV19
J gene: TRBJ2-1
D gene: TRBD2
CDR3 DNA: TGTGCCAGTAGTATAGCAGGTAGCGGGAGTGTGGTCTTC
CDR3 protein: CASSIAGSGSVVF

clone size: -
V gene: TRBV24-1
J gene: TRBJ2-7
D gene: TRBD2
CDR3 DNA: TGTGCCACCAGTGACCGCTTAGCGGGAGAGGAGCAGTACTTC
CDR3 protein: CATSDRLAGEEQYF

clone size: -
V gene: TRBV2
J gene: TRBJ1-6
D gene: TRBD1
CDR3 DNA: TGTGCCAGCAGTCCTCAGGGGGCGGATAATTCACCCCTCCACTTT
CDR3 protein: CASSPQGADNSPLHF

clone size: -
V gene: TRBV6-5
J gene: TRBJ2-7
D gene: -
CDR3 DNA: TGTGCCAGCAGCCCCCTCTATGGCGAGCAGTACTTC
CDR3 protein: CASSPLYGEQYF

clone size: -
V gene: TRBV5-6
J gene: TRBJ1-3
D gene: -
CDR3 DNA: TGTGCCAGCAGCTTGGTTGGCAGGGAAGTAGGAAACACCATATATTTT
CDR3 protein: CASSLVGREVGNTIYF

clone size: -
V gene: TRBV28
J gene: TRBJ2-7
D gene: TRBD2
CDR3 DNA: TGTGCCAGCAGTTTAGCTAGCGGAGTGCTTAACTACGAGCAGTACTTC
CDR3 protein: CASSLASGVLNYEQYF

clone size: -
V gene: TRBV7-8
J gene: TRBJ2-7
D gene: -
CDR3 DNA: TGTGCCAGCAGCTCAAAATCCGGGACAACTCCCTACGAGCAGTACTTC
CDR3 protein: CASSSKSGTTPYEQYF

clone size: many
V gene: TRBV6-2/TRBV6-3
J gene: TRBJ2-7
D gene: TRBD2
CDR3 DNA: TGTGCCAGCAGTTACGCGGGAGAGTCCTACGAGCAGTACTTC
CDR3 protein: CASSYAGESYEQYF

clone size: -
V gene: TRBV28
J gene: TRBJ2-3
D gene: TRBD2
CDR3 DNA: TGTGCCAGCAGTTTAGCGGGAGGGCTTTCAGATACGCAGTATTTT
CDR3 protein: CASSLAGGLSDTQYF

clone size: once
V gene: TRBV5-1
J gene: TRBJ2-7
D gene: TRBD1
CDR3 DNA: TGCGCCAGCAGCTTGGGCCCATCCGGGACAGGAGCTCCCTACGAGCAGTACTTC
CDR3 protein: CASSLGPSGTGAPYEQYF

clone size: few
V gene: TRBV27
J gene: TRBJ2-2
D gene: -
CDR3 DNA: TGTGCCAGCAGGTCCGGACAGTGGACCGGGGAGCTGTTTTTT
CDR3 protein: CASRSGQWTGELFF

clone size: -
V gene: TRBV27
J gene: TRBJ1-1
D gene: TRBD1
CDR3 DNA: TGTGCCAGCAGTTCCGGGACAGGGGTCACTGAAGCTTTCTTT
CDR3 protein: CASSSGTGVTEAFF

clone size: -
V gene: TRBV9
J gene: TRBJ2-7
D gene: -
CDR3 DNA: TGTGCCAGCAGCGTAGGATCTAGCCTTAGCTCCTACGAGCAGTACTTC
CDR3 protein: CASSVGSSLSSYEQYF

clone size: -
V gene: TRBV6-5
J gene: TRBJ2-1
D gene: TRBD2
CDR3 DNA: TGTGCCAGCAGGAAGCCCGGGACTAGCGACAATGAGCAGTTCTTC
CDR3 protein: CASRKPGTSDNEQFF

clone size: once
V gene: TRBV18
J gene: TRBJ2-7
D gene: TRBD1
CDR3 DNA: TGTGCCAGCTCACTCGACAGGGATTCGAGCTCCTACGAGCAGTACTTC
CDR3 protein: CASSLDRDSSSYEQYF

clone size: -
V gene: TRBV4-2
J gene: TRBJ1-2
D gene: TRBD1
CDR3 DNA: TGTGCCAGCAGCCAAGTCGACAGGGGCAGCTATGGCTACACCTTC
CDR3 protein: CASSQVDRGSYGYTF

clone size: once
V gene: TRBV28
J gene: TRBJ1-4
D gene: -
CDR3 DNA: TGTGCCAGCAGTACCTTCCCGACAGGTGCGGATGAAAAACTGTTTTTT
CDR3 protein: CASSTFPTGADEKLFF

clone size: -
V gene: TRBV28
J gene: TRBJ1-5
D gene: TRBD1
CDR3 DNA: TGTGCCAGCAGTTTTACCGACAGGGGCGTTCAGCCCCAGCATTTT
CDR3 protein: CASSFTDRGVQPQHF

clone size: -
V gene: TRBV29-1
J gene: TRBJ2-7
D gene: TRBD1
CDR3 DNA: TGCAGCGCGGACTCCGGGACAGGCTCCTACGAGCAGTACTTC
CDR3 protein: CSADSGTGSYEQYF

clone size: -
V gene: TRBV4-2
J gene: TRBJ2-7
D gene: TRBD1
CDR3 DNA: TGTGCCAGCAGCTACAGGGGAGAGGGTTACGAGCAGTACTTC
CDR3 protein: CASSYRGEGYEQYF

clone size: -
V gene: TRBV9
J gene: TRBJ2-6
D gene: TRBD1
CDR3 DNA: TGTGCCAGCAGCCCGAGTGGGGACAGGGTCTCGGGTGGGGCCAACGTCCTGACTTTC
CDR3 protein: CASSPSGDRVSGGANVLTF

clone size: -
V gene: TRBV4-3
J gene: TRBJ1-1
D gene: -
CDR3 DNA: TGCGCCAGCAGCCATGACACGTTGAACACTGAAGCTTTCTTT
CDR3 protein: CASSHDTLNTEAFF

clone size: few
V gene: TRBV6-5
J gene: TRBJ2-2
D gene: TRBD2
CDR3 DNA: TGTGCCAGCCGTAGCGGGAGGGCCACCGGGGAGCTGTTTTTT
CDR3 protein: CASRSGRATGELFF

clone size: -
V gene: TRBV28
J gene: TRBJ2-7
D gene: TRBD1
CDR3 DNA: TGTGCCAGCAGTGCCGTCGAGACAGGGCGCGCCTACGAGCAGTACTTC
CDR3 protein: CASSAVETGRAYEQYF

clone size: -
V gene: TRBV7-9
J gene: TRBJ2-1
D gene: -
CDR3 DNA: TGTGCCAGCAGCCCCGAGGGGGTTGAGCAGTTCTTC
CDR3 protein: CASSPEGVEQFF

clone size: -
V gene: TRBV28
J gene: TRBJ2-7
D gene: -
CDR3 DNA: TGTGCCAGCAGTCTCCGGACAGTCGCTTTCTCCTACGAGCAGTACTTC
CDR3 protein: CASSLRTVAFSYEQYF

clone size: -
V gene: TRBV7-3
J gene: TRBJ1-4
D gene: TRBD1
CDR3 DNA: TGTGCCAGCAGCTCCGACAGGGCAACTAATGAAAAACTGTTTTTT
CDR3 protein: CASSSDRATNEKLFF

clone size: once
V gene: TRBV5-1
J gene: TRBJ2-7
D gene: TRBD1
CDR3 DNA: TGCGCCAGCAGCTTGGACGGGTACCGGGACAGCGCCTACGAGCAGTACTTC
CDR3 protein: CASSLDGYRDSAYEQYF

clone size: -
V gene: TRBV7-2
J gene: TRBJ2-7
D gene: -
CDR3 DNA: TGTGCCAGCAGCCAAATCAGGGTCGGCGAGCAGTACTTC
CDR3 protein: CASSQIRVGEQYF

clone size: -
V gene: TRBV6-6
J gene: TRBJ1-1
D gene: TRBD1
CDR3 DNA: TGTGCCAGCAGTCGCCCCGAAGGGGGCAATACTGAAGCTTTCTTT
CDR3 protein: CASSRPEGGNTEAFF

clone size: -
V gene: TRBV6-6
J gene: TRBJ2-7
D gene: TRBD1
CDR3 DNA: TGTGCCAGCAGTTACCTCTCGGGACAGGGTAGCGAGCAGTACTTC
CDR3 protein: CASSYLSGQGSEQYF

clone size: -
V gene: TRBV27
J gene: TRBJ2-7
D gene: -
CDR3 DNA: TGTGCCAGCAGTCCAATCTACGAGCAGTACTTC
CDR3 protein: CASSPIYEQYF